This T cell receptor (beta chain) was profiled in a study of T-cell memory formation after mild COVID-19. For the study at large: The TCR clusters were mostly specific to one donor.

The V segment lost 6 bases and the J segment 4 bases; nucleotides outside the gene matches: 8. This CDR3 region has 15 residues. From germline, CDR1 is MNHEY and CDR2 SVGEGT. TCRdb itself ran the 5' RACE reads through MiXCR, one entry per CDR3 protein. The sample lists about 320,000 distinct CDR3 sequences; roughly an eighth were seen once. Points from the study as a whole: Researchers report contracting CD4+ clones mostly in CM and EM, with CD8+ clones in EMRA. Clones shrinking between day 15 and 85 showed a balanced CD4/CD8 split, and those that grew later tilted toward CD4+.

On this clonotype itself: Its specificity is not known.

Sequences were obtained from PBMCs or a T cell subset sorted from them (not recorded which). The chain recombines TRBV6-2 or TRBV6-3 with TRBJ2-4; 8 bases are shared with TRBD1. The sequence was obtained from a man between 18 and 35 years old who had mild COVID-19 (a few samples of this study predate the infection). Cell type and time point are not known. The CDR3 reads CASRATGAGKNIQYF. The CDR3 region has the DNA TGTGCCAGCAGGGCGACAGGGGCTGGGAAAAACATTCAGTACTTC.